A selection of T cell receptor beta chains follows, all from one sample in a study of cytomegalovirus exposure and HLA in healthy donors. Sequenced by immunoSEQ multiplex PCR; TCRdb stores in-frame clones only, minus some. Among 120,000 or so clones, around 75% were seen once, and the ten largest hold under 9.5%. Sequencing input: PBMCs. Receptors originate from a woman aged 45-60 years in good health and CMV-seropositive. Each CDR3 is given with its conserved first and last residue.

V gene: TRBV9
J gene: TRBJ1-2
CDR3 protein: CASSPQGTLTNYGYTF

V gene: TRBV4-2
J gene: TRBJ2-7
CDR3 protein: CASSQEGQGSSGSYEQYF

V gene: TRBV2
J gene: TRBJ1-1
CDR3 protein: CASGGQFNTEAFF

V gene: TRBV2
J gene: TRBJ2-7
CDR3 protein: CASSLSSYEQYF

V gene: TRBV6-5
J gene: TRBJ1-2
CDR3 protein: CASSSPTGHGYTF

V gene: TRBV18
J gene: TRBJ1-1
CDR3 protein: CASSPIQGRNTEAFF

V gene: TRBV9
J gene: TRBJ2-1
CDR3 protein: CASSVYPGSYNEQFF

V gene: TRBV5-6
J gene: TRBJ2-4
CDR3 protein: CASRSTVEKNIQYF

V gene: TRBV7-8
J gene: TRBJ2-1
CDR3 protein: CASSLRTSGGHGYNEQFF

V gene: TRBV5-6
J gene: TRBJ1-2
CDR3 protein: CASTPGQGFYGYTF

V gene: TRBV5-5
J gene: TRBJ1-4
CDR3 protein: CAVRQGAREKLFF

V gene: TRBV2
J gene: TRBJ2-5
CDR3 protein: CASSEALQGENQYF

V gene: TRBV6-1
J gene: TRBJ2-3
CDR3 protein: CASSDGGGPDTQYF

V gene: TRBV9
J gene: TRBJ2-7
CDR3 protein: CASSVAGGGGTYEQYF

V gene: TRBV30
J gene: TRBJ1-5
CDR3 protein: CAWSSRLRDQPQHF

V gene: TRBV29-1
J gene: NA
CDR3 protein: CSVVGGQGKDEQYF

V gene: TRBV1
J gene: TRBJ2-3
CDR3 protein: CTSSPWASGAALDSTDTQYF

V gene: TRBV4-1
J gene: TRBJ2-1
CDR3 protein: CASSQVGQGAIYEQFF

V gene: TRBV6-4
J gene: TRBJ1-1
CDR3 protein: CASSDRGAFF

V gene: TRBV5-1
J gene: TRBJ1-1
CDR3 protein: CASSLAAGNTEAFF

V gene: TRBV30
J gene: TRBJ1-5
CDR3 protein: CAWSLLGDQPQHF

V gene: TRBV5-6
J gene: TRBJ2-7
CDR3 protein: CASSFLTGGPHEQYF

V gene: TRBV6-5
J gene: TRBJ2-3
CDR3 protein: CASSYSWNRAEDTQYF

V gene: TRBV7-2
J gene: TRBJ2-7
CDR3 protein: CASSQAQAYEQYF

V gene: TRBV28
J gene: TRBJ2-7
CDR3 protein: CASSLSGTYGNEQYF

V gene: TRBV5-1
J gene: TRBJ2-2
CDR3 protein: CASSPPQTGAGELFF

V gene: TRBV5-1
J gene: TRBJ1-4
CDR3 protein: CASREGFNEKLFF

V gene: TRBV25-1
J gene: TRBJ2-5
CDR3 protein: CASSALTSGGKETQYF

V gene: TRBV10-3
J gene: TRBJ2-5
CDR3 protein: CAISDGARPGMETQYF

V gene: TRBV15
J gene: TRBJ2-7
CDR3 protein: CATSRDRLSSYEQYF

V gene: TRBV11-1
J gene: TRBJ2-7
CDR3 protein: CASSFGSGGYEQYF

V gene: TRBV19
J gene: TRBJ2-7
CDR3 protein: CASSFSGQPGTGSMHEQYF

V gene: TRBV2
J gene: TRBJ2-7
CDR3 protein: CASRRGATYEQYF

V gene: TRBV15
J gene: TRBJ2-7
CDR3 protein: CATSRERVGTDYEQYF

V gene: TRBV2
J gene: NA
CDR3 protein: CASDFDRYYEQYF

V gene: TRBV6-1
J gene: TRBJ1-1
CDR3 protein: CASSEAPNTEAFF